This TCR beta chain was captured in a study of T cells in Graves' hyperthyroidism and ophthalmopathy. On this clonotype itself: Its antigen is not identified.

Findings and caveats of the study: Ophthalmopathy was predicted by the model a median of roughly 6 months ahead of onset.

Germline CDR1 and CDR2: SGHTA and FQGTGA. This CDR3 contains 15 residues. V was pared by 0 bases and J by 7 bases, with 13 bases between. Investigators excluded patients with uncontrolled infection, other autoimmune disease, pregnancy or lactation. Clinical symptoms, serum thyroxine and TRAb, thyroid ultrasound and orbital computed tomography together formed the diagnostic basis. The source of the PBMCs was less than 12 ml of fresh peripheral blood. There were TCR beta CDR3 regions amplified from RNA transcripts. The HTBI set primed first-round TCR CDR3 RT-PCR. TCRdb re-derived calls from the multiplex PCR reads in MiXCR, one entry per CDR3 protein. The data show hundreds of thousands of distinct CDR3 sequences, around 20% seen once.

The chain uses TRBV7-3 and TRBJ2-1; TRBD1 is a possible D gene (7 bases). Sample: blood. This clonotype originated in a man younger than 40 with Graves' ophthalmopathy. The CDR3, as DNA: TGTGCCAGCAGCTTAACCAGGGGGGTCGCAAATGAGCAGTTCTTC. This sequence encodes CASSLTRGVANEQFF. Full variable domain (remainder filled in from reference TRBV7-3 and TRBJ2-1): GAGVSQTPSNKVTEKGKYVELRCDPISGHTALYWYRQSLGQGPEFLIYFQGTGAADDSGLPNDRFFAVRPEGSVSTLKIQRTERGDSAVYLCASSLTRGVANEQFFGPGTRLTVL.